The clone carrying this T cell receptor beta chain was seen many times. Germline values: CDR1 MDHEN, CDR2 SYDVKM. The V end was cut by 4 bases, the J end by 2 bases, with 12 bases between. This CDR3 has 14 residues. The data belong to a study of early T cells in non-severe SARS-CoV-2 infection. Attached unique molecular identifiers marked individual cDNA molecules. TCRdb called the 5' RACE reads again in MiXCR, with one record for every CDR3 protein. The table has 35,000 to 45,000 distinct CDR3 sequences, approximately 6.3% seen once. The sequencing here drew on whole blood, taken at baseline. The chain carries TRBV28 and TRBJ2-7; D might be TRBD1 (5 bases). This sequence originates from an adult who was a healthcare worker with PCR-confirmed SARS-CoV-2 infection or an uninfected control (not recorded which). CDR3 amino acids: CASSSAGSTYEQYF. Here the CDR3 DNA reads TGTGCCAGCAGTTCGGCAGGGTCGACCTACGAGCAGTACTTC.